Each of the 7 T cell receptor beta chains below was sequenced from the same sample in a study of T-cell reconstitution after alpha-beta-depleted transplantation in children. A library of TCRbeta sequences, prepared with unique molecular identifiers, was generated. TCRdb independently ran MiXCR on the PCR reads; one entry per CDR3 protein. The repertoire holds 280,000 or so distinct CDR3 sequences, with roughly 12% as singletons. This material consisted of peripheral blood, taken 180 days after TCRalphabeta/CD19-depleted stem cell transplant. The source is a male patient under 10 years old who had a stem cell transplant for chronic granulomatous disease, so the T cells may come from the graft donor.

There are many counts of this clonotype. The chain couples TRBV4-3 to TRBJ2-3; D is ambiguous. V shed 1 base and J shed 1 base, with 6 bases lying between them. The CDR3 extends over 14 amino acids. Per germline, CDR1 LGHNA and CDR2 YSLEER. In DNA form, the CDR3 reads TGCGCCAGCAGCCAAGGAGCAGGCACAGATACGCAGTATTTT. Its translation is CASSQGAGTDTQYF.

This clonotype was observed many times. This chain links TRBV5-1 with TRBJ2-1; D is uncertain. CDR1 is SGHRS, CDR2 YFSETQ, per germline. CDR3 length: 15 residues. V lost 0 bases and J lost 2, with 9 bases in between. CDR3 sequence: CASSLGDTTYNEQFF. The CDR3 DNA is TGCGCCAGCAGCTTGGGAGACACCACCTACAATGAGCAGTTCTTC.

This clonotype occurred many times. The V call is TRBV5-1, the J call TRBJ2-1; 9 bases map to TRBD1. Trimming took 2 bases from V and 4 from J; bases not matched to a gene: 4. CDR3 length: 15 residues. CDR1 and CDR2 (germline): SGHRS, YFSETQ. In DNA, the CDR3 is TGCGCCAGCAGCTTACCGGGACAGGGATACAATGAGCAGTTCTTC. It translates to CASSLPGQGYNEQFF.

In this sample, this clonotype turned up many times. The chain carries TRBV20-1 and TRBJ1-5, with no clear D. Trimming took 6 bases from V and 1 from J, leaving 7 bases between them. In germline, CDR1 is DFQATT, CDR2 SNEGSKA (reference sequence). The CDR3 consists of 12 residues. The chain's CDR3 is CSALQSNQPQHF. The CDR3 region has the DNA TGCAGTGCCTTACAGAGCAATCAGCCCCAGCATTTT.

Comment on this clonotype: Since a much larger clone is just one base distant, this may be a read error. The CDR3 ends on some other residue instead of the conserved phenylalanine or tryptophan, so this is likely a read error. The rearrangement uses TRBV3-1 and TRBJ2-1, with unresolved D. The CDR3 length is 13 residues. The V and J ends lost 0 bases and 7 bases respectively, with 7 bases between them. Germline V gene sequence: CDR1 LGHDT, CDR2 YNNKEL (reference sequence). In DNA form, the CDR3 reads TGTGCCAGCAGCCAAGATCTCAAGAATGAGCAGTTCTTG. It is translated as CASSQDLKNEQFL.

This clonotype was seen at least ten times. The chain uses TRBV5-1 and TRBJ2-5; the match to TRBD2 covers 12 bases. V was clipped by 0 bases and J by 5 bases; unmatched bases: 5. Germline loops: CDR1 SGHRS, CDR2 YFSETQ. CDR3 length equals 16 residues. The CDR3 bases are TGCGCCAGCAGCTTGGCCCCTAGCGGGGGGGTGGAGACCCAGTACTTC. Translating it yields CASSLAPSGGVETQYF.

This clonotype was seen many times. The genes are TRBV20-1 and TRBJ2-1; no definite D call. The CDR3 totals 12 residues. Per the germline V gene, CDR1 is DFQATT and CDR2 is SNEGSKA (reference sequence). Deletions cut 2 bases from V and 8 bases from J, with 10 bases between. CDR3 sequence: CSARPDGDEQFF. CDR3 coding DNA: TGCAGTGCTAGACCCGACGGCGATGAGCAGTTCTTC.